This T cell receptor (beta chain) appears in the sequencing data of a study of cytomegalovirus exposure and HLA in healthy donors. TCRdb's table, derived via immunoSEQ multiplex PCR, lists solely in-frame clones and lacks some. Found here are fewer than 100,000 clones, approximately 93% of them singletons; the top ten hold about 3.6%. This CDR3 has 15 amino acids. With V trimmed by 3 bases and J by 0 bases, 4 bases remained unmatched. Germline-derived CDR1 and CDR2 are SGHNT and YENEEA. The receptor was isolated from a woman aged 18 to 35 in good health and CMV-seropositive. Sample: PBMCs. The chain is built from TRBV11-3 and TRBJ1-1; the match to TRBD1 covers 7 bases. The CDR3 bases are TGTGCCAGCAGCTTGAGGACAGGCATGAACACTGAAGCTTTCTTT. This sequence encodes CASSLRTGMNTEAFF.